These 27 T cell receptor beta chains were all obtained from the same sample, sequenced in a study of T cell responses to AZD1222 COVID-19 vaccine. The repertoire was sequenced with immunoSEQ multiplex PCR; TCRdb's copy has only in-frame clones and lacks some. The sample consists of about 130,000 clones, about nine tenths of them appearing once. Sequenced here: peripheral blood, sampled on day 0 of AZD1222 vaccination. Every receptor here comes from an adult in good health.

The rearrangement joins TRBV5-6 to TRBJ1-2, with D unclear. The CDR3 spans 12 residues. V lost 4 bases to trimming and J lost 8 bases, with 12 bases between them. Per the germline V gene, CDR1 is SGHDT and CDR2 is YYEEEE. CDR3 DNA: TGTGCCAGCAGCCTGGGCTCGGGCGGCTACACCTTC. Protein: CASSLGSGGYTF. The full variable domain, in which reference TRBV5-6 and TRBJ1-2 provide the parts outside the CDR3, is DAGVTQSPTHLIKTRGQQVTLRCSPKSGHDTVSWYQQALGQGPQFIFQYYEEEERQRGNFPDRFSGHQFPNYSSELNVNALLLGDSALYLCASSLGSGGYTFGSGTRLTVV.

This CDR3 is CASSPVGTNQPQHF. Written as DNA, the CDR3 is TGTGCCAGCTCACCCGTCGGAACTAATCAGCCCCAGCATTTT. The chain has TRBV18 and TRBJ1-5; D call uncertain. Germline CDR1 reads KGHSH; CDR2 reads LQKENI. The CDR3 has 14 amino acids. Between the trimmed V and J ends, which lost 3 bases and 4 bases, there was a span of 10 bases.

The CDR3 region is CASSIWTYDTQYF. CDR3 nucleotides: TGTGCCAGTAGTATATGGACCTACGATACGCAGTATTTT. This chain links TRBV19 with TRBJ2-3; no firm D call. CDR1 is LNHDA and CDR2 is SQIVND in the germline V gene (reference sequence). The CDR3 loop spans 13 amino acids. V shed 2 bases and J shed 6 bases, with 9 bases lying between them.

The V gene is TRBV2, the J gene TRBJ1-2, with D unresolved. This CDR3 has 12 amino acids. Germline CDR1 and CDR2: SNHLY and FYNNEI. Trimming took off 2 bases at V and 4 bases at J, with 5 bases between the two ends. CDR3 coding DNA: TGTGCCAGCAGTGAACCCGGCTATGGCTACACCTTC. This gives the protein CASSEPGYGYTF.

The J gene is TRBJ2-3, the V gene TRBV5-6, with TRBD2 identical over 8 bases. Losses at the gene ends were 2 bases for V and 2 bases for J; bases not matched to a gene: 4. The CDR3 is made up of 15 amino acids. Germline V lookup: CDR1 SGHDT, CDR2 YYEEEE. The CDR3 spells CASSLVAGTTDTQYF. As DNA, the CDR3 is TGTGCCAGCAGCTTAGTAGCGGGGACCACAGATACGCAGTATTTT.

This rearrangement joins TRBV12-3 or TRBV12-4 to TRBJ2-3; D uncertain. This CDR3 has 11 amino acids. Trimming removed 5 bases from V and 7 bases from J, with 7 bases in between. CDR3 bases: TGTGCCAGCAGTGGATTTAATACGCAGTATTTT. It encodes CASSGFNTQYF.

The V call is TRBV5-1, the J call TRBJ1-4, with D perhaps matching TRBD1 (5 bases). The CDR3 contains 14 residues. V was clipped by 5 bases and J by 3 bases, with 11 bases between them. Germline V gene lookup returns CDR1 SGHRS and CDR2 YFSETQ. In DNA, the CDR3 is TGCGCCAGCAGAGGGACGGCCTCTAATGAAAAACTGTTTTTT. As protein: CASRGTASNEKLFF.

The V gene is TRBV5-1, the J gene TRBJ2-5, with D possibly TRBD2 on 7 matching bases. Trimming took off 0 bases at V and 5 bases at J, with 20 bases between the two ends. The CDR3 has 17 residues. Looked up from germline, CDR1 is SGHRS and CDR2 is YFSETQ. In DNA form, the CDR3 reads TGCGCCAGCAGCTTGGGGCGCGGCGGGGGCTCCGGGGAGACCCAGTACTTC. Amino acids: CASSLGRGGGSGETQYF.

The V gene is TRBV3-1 (or the pseudogene TRBV3-2), the J gene TRBJ1-4, with D tentatively TRBD1 (5 bases). This CDR3 has 13 amino acids. Trimming shortened V by 4 bases and J by 10 bases, and 13 bases separated the two germline ends. From germline, CDR1 is LGHDT and CDR2 YNNKEL (reference sequence). This CDR3 is CASSRRDAGKLFF. The CDR3 DNA sequence: TGTGCCAGCAGCCGCAGGGACGCTGGAAAACTGTTTTTT.

This chain's CDR3 is CSATGSGGAQYF. DNA for the CDR3: TGCAGCGCAACAGGATCCGGGGGGGCCCAGTACTTC. The rearrangement uses TRBV29-1 and TRBJ2-5, with 8 bases aligning to TRBD2. J lost 9 bases, V lost 7 bases, and 10 bases had no gene match. The germline V gene has CDR1 SQVTM and CDR2 ANQGSEA. The CDR3 extends over 12 amino acids.

The rearrangement uses TRBV7-9 and TRBJ1-3, with D hard to call. Germline V lookup: CDR1 SEHNR, CDR2 FQNEAQ (reference sequence). V dropped 5 bases and J dropped 2 bases, with 13 bases sitting between them. There are 15 residues in the CDR3. Here the CDR3 reads CASSGSSPPGNTIYF. Written as DNA, the CDR3 is TGTGCCAGCAGCGGGAGCAGCCCTCCTGGAAACACCATATATTTT.

This chain joins TRBV19 and TRBJ2-2; TRBD2 aligns across 9 bases. V trimming: 5 bases; J trimming: 5 bases; junction bases outside the gene matches: 12. Germline values: CDR1 LNHDA, CDR2 SQIVND (reference sequence). The CDR3 is made up of 17 amino acids. CDR3 sequence: CASSPLAGAVKTGELFF. The CDR3 coding sequence is TGTGCCAGTAGTCCCTTAGCGGGGGCCGTGAAAACCGGGGAGCTGTTTTTT.

V and J are TRBV6-4 and TRBJ2-3, with D possibly being TRBD1 (5 bases). The V gene lost 6 bases and the J gene lost 3 bases, with 16 bases spanning the gap. Per the germline V gene, CDR1 is MRHNA and CDR2 is SNTAGT. The CDR3 contains 15 residues. CDR3 bases: TGTGCCAGCAGCCCCCAAGGGGCCGTAACAGATACGCAGTATTTT. Translation gives CASSPQGAVTDTQYF.

The V call is TRBV18, the J call TRBJ1-1, with D uncertain. The CDR3 runs 12 residues. The V end was cut by 3 bases, the J end by 12 bases, with 14 bases between. Germline V gene sequence: CDR1 KGHSH, CDR2 LQKENI. CDR3: CASSPYTERTFF. The CDR3 bases are TGTGCCAGCTCACCTTACACGGAGAGGACTTTCTTT.

The chain uses TRBV5-6 and TRBJ2-1; D call uncertain. Looked up from germline, CDR1 is SGHDT and CDR2 is YYEEEE. The ends were cut back, 2 bases at V and 8 bases at J, with 5 bases in the middle. The CDR3 runs 11 residues. CDR3 loop: CASSLQYEQFF. The CDR3, as DNA: TGTGCCAGCAGCTTACAGTATGAGCAGTTCTTC.

This rearrangement joins TRBV30 to TRBJ1-1; D gene ambiguous. Germline V CDR1 and CDR2: GTSNPN, SVGIG (reference sequence). The CDR3 runs to 11 residues. V was clipped by 2 bases and J by 8 bases, with 9 bases between them. In nucleotides, the CDR3 is TGTGCCTGGAGTACAGCAAAAGAAGCTTTCTTT. Encoded protein: CAWSTAKEAFF.

J is TRBJ2-3 and V is TRBV10-3, with 10 bases that match TRBD2. The germline gives CDR1 ENHRY, CDR2 SYGVKD. The CDR3 runs 15 residues. V gave up 5 bases and J gave up 1 base; unmatched junction bases: 3. The DNA of the CDR3 is TGTGCCATCAGTCGTACTAGCGGGGGCACAGATACGCAGTATTTT. Translated: CAISRTSGGTDTQYF.

The chain carries TRBV18 and TRBJ1-2, with TRBD1 as a possible D gene (5 bases). This CDR3 is built from 17 residues. V lost 6 bases and J 0 bases, leaving 20 bases between the germline ends. Germline V gene sequence: CDR1 KGHSH, CDR2 LQKENI. The CDR3 DNA reads as TGTGCCAGCTCGAATAGTCAGGGAGAGTTAGCTAACTATGGCTACACCTTC. The encoded protein is CASSNSQGELANYGYTF.

This sequence joins TRBV7-2 and TRBJ2-1; D not resolved. The CDR3 has 16 residues. V lost 1 base and J lost 3, with 13 bases in between. Germline V gives CDR1 SGHTA, CDR2 FQGNSA. CDR3 nucleotide sequence: TGTGCCAGCAGCTTAGTAGCAAGCCTCGACTACAATGAGCAGTTCTTC. The encoded protein is CASSLVASLDYNEQFF.

The chain has TRBV5-1 and TRBJ1-3, with TRBD1 as a possible D gene (5 bases). Trimming removed 5 bases at V and 3 bases at J, with 15 bases between. CDR1 is SGHRS, CDR2 YFSETQ, per germline. The CDR3 runs 15 residues. The CDR3 reads CASSLAGTVGNTIYF. CDR3 DNA sequence: TGCGCCAGCAGTCTTGCCGGGACCGTTGGAAACACCATATATTTT. The entire variable domain, with the rest obtained from reference TRBV5-1 and TRBJ1-3, is as follows: KAGVTQTPRYLIKTRGQQVTLSCSPISGHRSVSWYQQTPGQGLQFLFEYFSETQRNKGNFPGRFSGRQFSNSRSEMNVSTLELGDSALYLCASSLAGTVGNTIYFGEGSWLTVV.

The sample holds a few counts of this clone. V and J are TRBV9 and TRBJ1-3; a weak D match, TRBD1 (5 bases). Per germline, CDR1 SGDLS and CDR2 YYNGEE. The CDR3 has 15 residues. Trimming pared 0 bases from V and 7 bases from J, leaving 14 bases between. The CDR3 is CASSVAPWGRNTIYF. In DNA, the CDR3 is TGTGCCAGCAGCGTAGCCCCATGGGGGAGGAACACCATATATTTT.

The chain is built from TRBV6-5 and TRBJ1-4; D unresolved. Trimming removed 2 bases at V and 8 bases at J, with 15 bases between. The CDR3 length is 15 residues. Germline assignment: CDR1 MNHEY and CDR2 SVGAGI. The CDR3 coding sequence is TGTGCCAGCAGTTACGACGGGTCGGGGATAGAAAAACTGTTTTTT. Translation gives CASSYDGSGIEKLFF.

The chain uses TRBV5-1 and TRBJ2-7; D not resolved. The CDR3 length is 14 residues. CDR1 SGHRS and CDR2 YFSETQ come from the germline V gene. Trimming removed 0 bases from V and 0 bases from J, with 7 bases in between. The CDR3 loop reads CASSLDPGSYEQYF. The CDR3 DNA sequence: TGCGCCAGCAGCTTGGACCCGGGCTCCTACGAGCAGTACTTC.

This chain links TRBV9 with TRBJ2-3, with D unclear. V was shortened by 5 bases and J by 0 bases, with 13 bases between the two germline ends. Germline CDR1 reads SGDLS; CDR2 reads YYNGEE. The CDR3 spans 15 residues. In nucleotides, the CDR3 is TGTGCCAGCAGTTTGCGCTCACCCAGCACAGATACGCAGTATTTT. Translated: CASSLRSPSTDTQYF. Variable domain in full (rest from reference TRBV9 and TRBJ2-3): DSGVTQTPKHLITATGQRVTLRCSPRSGDLSVYWYQQSLDQGLQFLIQYYNGEERAKGNILERFSAQQFPDLHSELNLSSLELGDSALYFCASSLRSPSTDTQYFGPGTRLTVL.

This clone was seen a single time. The chain couples TRBV3-1 (or the pseudogene TRBV3-2) to TRBJ2-1; no clear D gene. The CDR3 extends over 11 amino acids. Per germline, CDR1 LGHDT and CDR2 YNNKEL (reference sequence). The V and J ends lost 6 bases and 3 bases respectively, with 3 bases between them. Here the CDR3 reads CASRDYNEQFF. As DNA, the CDR3 is TGTGCCAGCAGGGACTACAATGAGCAGTTCTTC.

This chain joins TRBV30 and TRBJ2-2, with D perhaps being TRBD1 or TRBD2 (5 bases each). Per the germline V gene, CDR1 is GTSNPN and CDR2 is SVGIG (reference sequence). The CDR3 runs 14 residues. V lost 2 bases and J lost 3, with 10 bases in between. The CDR3 spells CAWSPGPYTGELFF. The CDR3, as DNA: TGTGCCTGGAGTCCGGGACCGTACACCGGGGAGCTGTTTTTT. Complete variable domain (other parts from reference TRBV30 and TRBJ2-2): SQTIHQWPATLVQPVGSPLSLECTVEGTSNPNLYWYRQAAGRGLQLLFYSVGIGQISSEVPQNLSASRPQDRQFILSSKKLLLSDSGFYLCAWSPGPYTGELFFGEGSRLTVL.

The V and J genes are TRBV30 and TRBJ2-7; TRBD1 aligns across 7 bases. In germline, CDR1 is GTSNPN, CDR2 SVGIG (reference sequence). V was clipped by 2 bases and J by 3 bases; unmatched bases: 7. CDR3 length: 14 residues. Here the CDR3 DNA reads TGTGCCTGGAGTTCACCGGGACAGCGCTACGAGCAGTACTTC. It encodes CAWSSPGQRYEQYF.